The 7 T cell receptor beta chains below all came from one sample that was sequenced in a study of control samples from healthy donors and cancer patients. This table comes from immunoSEQ multiplex PCR, and its TCRdb copy is limited to in-frame clones, with some not included. The table has about 130,000 clones, over 80% seen once. The sequenced sample was PBMCs. These receptor sequences come from an elderly man with head and neck cancer.

The rearrangement uses TRBV6-1 and TRBJ2-7; D is perhaps TRBD2 (5 bases). Trimming stripped 1 base from V and 3 bases from J, with 13 bases between. The CDR3 is 15 amino acids. Per germline, CDR1 MNHNS and CDR2 SASEGT. This CDR3 reads CASSEGENTLYEQYF. CDR3 DNA sequence: TGTGCCAGCAGTGAAGGGGAGAACACCCTCTACGAGCAGTACTTC.

V and J are TRBV5-1 and TRBJ2-2; TRBD1 is a possible D gene (5 bases). This CDR3 comprises 13 residues. Germline loops: CDR1 SGHRS, CDR2 YFSETQ. V lost 4 bases, J lost 9 bases, and 13 bases lay in between. The CDR3 nucleotides are TGCGCCAGCAGCCCGCCAGGGTTTAGGGAGCTGTTTTTT. Translated: CASSPPGFRELFF. Full variable domain (missing parts from reference TRBV5-1 and TRBJ2-2): KAGVTQTPRYLIKTRGQQVTLSCSPISGHRSVSWYQQTPGQGLQFLFEYFSETQRNKGNFPGRFSGRQFSNSRSEMNVSTLELGDSALYLCASSPPGFRELFFGEGSRLTVL.

This clone was seen only once. V gene TRBV5-1 combines with J gene TRBJ1-4; maybe TRBD1 (5 bases). V was cut by 4 bases and J by 7 bases, with 17 bases left in between. Germline loops: CDR1 SGHRS, CDR2 YFSETQ. The CDR3 is made up of 15 amino acids. The CDR3 nucleotides are TGCGCCAGCAGCCCAAGTGGGGGTCTGGGTGAAAAACTGTTTTTT. The encoded protein is CASSPSGGLGEKLFF. The variable domain in full, with the rest retrieved from reference TRBV5-1 and TRBJ1-4, is KAGVTQTPRYLIKTRGQQVTLSCSPISGHRSVSWYQQTPGQGLQFLFEYFSETQRNKGNFPGRFSGRQFSNSRSEMNVSTLELGDSALYLCASSPSGGLGEKLFFGSGTQLSVL.

This chain connects TRBV27 to TRBJ2-1; no clear D gene. The germline gives CDR1 MNHEY, CDR2 SMNVEV (reference sequence). This CDR3 region has 15 residues. The V end was cut by 0 bases, the J end by 0 bases, with 6 bases between. In nucleotides, the CDR3 is TGTGCCAGCAGTTTATCTGGAGTCTCCTACAATGAGCAGTTCTTC. Translated, it gives CASSLSGVSYNEQFF.

The genes are TRBV5-6 and TRBJ2-1, with 10 bases matching TRBD2. The CDR3 runs to 15 residues. Per germline, CDR1 SGHDT and CDR2 YYEEEE. J was trimmed by 3 bases and V by 6 bases; bases with no gene match: 6. The CDR3 DNA sequence: TGTGCCAGCAACCTAGCGGGAGAGCACTACAATGAGCAGTTCTTC. Amino acids: CASNLAGEHYNEQFF. Filled out from reference TRBV5-6 and TRBJ2-1, the complete variable domain reads DAGVTQSPTHLIKTRGQQVTLRCSPKSGHDTVSWYQQALGQGPQFIFQYYEEEERQRGNFPDRFSGHQFPNYSSELNVNALLLGDSALYLCASNLAGEHYNEQFFGPGTRLTVL.

This clone turned up a few times. The rearrangement links TRBV5-1 to TRBJ2-3, with TRBD2 matching 10 bases. The CDR3 is 17 amino acids. CDR1 is SGHRS, CDR2 YFSETQ, per germline. After removal of 0 bases from V and 6 bases from J, the junction contained 10 bases not matched to a gene. CDR3: CASSLAPSGSAGDTQYF. The CDR3 bases are TGCGCCAGCAGCTTGGCCCCTAGCGGGAGTGCCGGGGATACGCAGTATTTT.

The chain combines TRBV6-5 with TRBJ2-7; D might be TRBD1 or TRBD2, each matching 6 bases. The CDR3 is 13 residues long. Trimming removed 7 bases at V and 6 bases at J, with 16 bases between. Per the germline V gene, CDR1 is MNHEY and CDR2 is SVGAGI. This CDR3 is CASIRSEGGEQYF. Here the CDR3 DNA reads TGTGCCAGCATAAGGTCGGAGGGGGGCGAGCAGTACTTC.